Below, one TCR beta chain is given with its context. Its antigen is currently unknown. CDR3 size: 14 residues. The V gene's germline CDR1 is MNHEY and CDR2 SVGAGI. The V and J ends lost 6 bases and 10 bases respectively, with 21 bases between them. Sequencing was performed with immunoSEQ multiplex PCR; in TCRdb, only in-frame clones are kept and a portion is missing. The data contain tens of thousands of clones, about 73% of them singletons. The record originates from a study of vaccination effects on CD4 cells after COVID-19. Study summary: ViraFEST assay sequencing came after antigen-specific CD4+ T cells were expanded with viral peptide pools. A few million PBMC were placed in each well, which was supplemented with approximately 9.7 IU/ml IL-2 and roughly 10 ug/ml peptides.

Having been cultured for roughly 10 days, the cells underwent CD4+ T cell isolation. Two-dose vaccination with either BNT162b2 or mRNA-1273 was given to the participants. Study-level points and caveats: Healthy vaccinees had only 1 of 255 vaccine-induced clones cross-react with common cold coronaviruses. Long after vaccination, the clones induced by infection and by vaccine shrank markedly in size.

The chain uses TRBV6-5 and TRBJ1-2, with a weak D call TRBD1 (5 bases). The sequence derives from a human donor who received a COVID-19 vaccine. The sequences come from CD4+ T cells from PBMCs cultured without peptide, collected after COVID-19 vaccination. Here the CDR3 DNA reads TGTGCCAGCAGGCCCCGGGGCCAGGCAGCGATCTACACCTTC. Amino acid sequence: CASRPRGQAAIYTF.